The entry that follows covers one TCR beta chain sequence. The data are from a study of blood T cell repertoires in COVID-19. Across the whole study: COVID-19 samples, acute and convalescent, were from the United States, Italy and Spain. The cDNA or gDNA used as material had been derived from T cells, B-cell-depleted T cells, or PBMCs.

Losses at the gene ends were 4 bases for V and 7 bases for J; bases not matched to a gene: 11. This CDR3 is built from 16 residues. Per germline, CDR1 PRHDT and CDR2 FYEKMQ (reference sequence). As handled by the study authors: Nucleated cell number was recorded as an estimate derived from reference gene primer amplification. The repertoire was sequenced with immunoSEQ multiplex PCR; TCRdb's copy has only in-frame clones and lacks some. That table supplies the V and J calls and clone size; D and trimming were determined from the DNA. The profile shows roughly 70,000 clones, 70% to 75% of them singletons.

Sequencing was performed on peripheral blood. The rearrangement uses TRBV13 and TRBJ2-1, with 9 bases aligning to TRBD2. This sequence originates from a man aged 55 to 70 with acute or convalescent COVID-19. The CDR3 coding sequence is TGTGCCAGCAGCTCGTCGACTAGCGGTCTAAGAAATGAGCAGTTCTTC. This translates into CASSSSTSGLRNEQFF.